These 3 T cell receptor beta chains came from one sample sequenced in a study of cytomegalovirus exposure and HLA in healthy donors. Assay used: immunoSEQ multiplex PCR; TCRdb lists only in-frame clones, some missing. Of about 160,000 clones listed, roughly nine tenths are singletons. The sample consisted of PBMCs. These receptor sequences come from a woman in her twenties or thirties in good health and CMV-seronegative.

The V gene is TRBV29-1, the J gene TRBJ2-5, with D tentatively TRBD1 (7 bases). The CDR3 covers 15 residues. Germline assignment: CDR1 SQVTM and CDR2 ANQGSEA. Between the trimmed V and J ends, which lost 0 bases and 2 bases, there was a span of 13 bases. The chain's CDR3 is CSVEDQPGGQETQYF. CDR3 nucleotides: TGCAGCGTTGAAGATCAGCCAGGGGGGCAAGAGACCCAGTACTTC.

Written as DNA, the CDR3 is TGTGCCAGCAGCAGGCGGGACTCCGCTCGCACAGATACGCAGTATTTT. It encodes CASSRRDSARTDTQYF. The chain couples TRBV7-9 to TRBJ2-3; D is perhaps TRBD2 (6 bases). Trimming took 5 bases from V and 1 from J, leaving 16 bases between them. From germline, CDR1 is SEHNR and CDR2 FQNEAQ (reference sequence). CDR3 length: 16 residues.

The CDR3 loop reads CASSLGTAYTDTQYF. Written as DNA, the CDR3 is TGTGCCAGCAGCTTAGGGACAGCCTACACAGATACGCAGTATTTT. The chain has TRBV7-6 and TRBJ2-3; TRBD1 might be the D (6 bases). Germline CDR1 and CDR2: SGHVS and FNYEAQ. This CDR3 has 15 amino acids. Trimming cost V 1 base and J 2 bases, with 10 bases left between them.